The 27 T cell receptor beta chains below all came from one sample that was sequenced in a study of T cell changes during pregnancy in multiple sclerosis. Sequencing used immunoSEQ multiplex PCR; TCRdb keeps in-frame clones, though not all of them. The sample lists about 84,000 clones, about 94% occurring once. This specimen was peripheral blood, taken in the third trimester of pregnancy. These receptors were obtained from a female donor with multiple sclerosis, enrolled in a pregnancy study.

This chain uses TRBV5-6 with TRBJ2-3; D not certain. This CDR3 region has 15 residues. CDR1 and CDR2 (germline): SGHDT, YYEEEE. V lost 2 bases and J lost 0, with 10 bases in between. The CDR3 spells CASSFGGDSTDTQYF. The CDR3, as DNA: TGTGCCAGCAGCTTTGGCGGAGATAGCACAGATACGCAGTATTTT.

V and J are TRBV14 and TRBJ1-2, with 10 nucleotides matching TRBD1. Germline V gene lookup returns CDR1 SGHDN and CDR2 FVKESK. J was trimmed by 7 bases and V by 4 bases; bases with no gene match: 15. The CDR3 runs to 17 residues. The CDR3 here is CASSLTTGTGDPSGYTF. CDR3 in DNA: TGTGCCAGCAGCCTTACTACGGGGACAGGGGATCCAAGTGGCTACACCTTC.

This rearrangement joins TRBV6-1 to TRBJ1-2; 7 positions agree with TRBD1. This CDR3 spans 16 amino acids. Germline loops: CDR1 MNHNS, CDR2 SASEGT. V dropped 2 bases and J dropped 6; count of bases not matched to a gene: 12. CDR3 in DNA: TGTGCCAGCAGTGAACCCTCCGGACGGGACAGCCATGGCTACACCTTC. Translation: CASSEPSGRDSHGYTF.

The V call is TRBV5-1, the J call TRBJ1-3; D is ambiguous. Trimming took off 4 bases at V and 0 bases at J, with 5 bases between the two ends. Germline CDR1 and CDR2: SGHRS and YFSETQ. The CDR3 is 13 residues long. In nucleotides, the CDR3 is TGCGCCAGCAGCCCGGGCTCTGGAAACACCATATATTTT. Translating it yields CASSPGSGNTIYF.

CDR3 sequence (DNA): TGTGCCAGCAGCTTCGGGGGGGCATCCTACGAGCAGTACTTC. Translation gives CASSFGGASYEQYF. The rearrangement joins TRBV7-9 to TRBJ2-7; 8 nucleotides align to TRBD2. This CDR3 is 14 amino acids long. The ends lost 3 bases at V and 1 base at J; junction bases unmatched: 2. Germline lookup yields CDR1 SEHNR and CDR2 FQNEAQ (reference sequence).

V is TRBV2 and J is TRBJ1-2, with TRBD1 matching over 9 bases. Per the germline V gene, CDR1 is SNHLY and CDR2 is FYNNEI. V lost 4 bases to trimming and J lost 8 bases; unmatched junction nucleotides: 11. This CDR3 region has 15 residues. The CDR3 DNA sequence: TGTGCCAGCAGTGCCCCGGACAGGGGTTCATTCGGCTACACCTTC. Translating gives CASSAPDRGSFGYTF.

The rearrangement uses TRBV5-1 and TRBJ1-2, with a weak D call TRBD1 (6 bases). This CDR3 region has 15 residues. V lost 3 bases and J 3 bases, leaving 15 bases between the germline ends. Germline V gene sequence: CDR1 SGHRS, CDR2 YFSETQ. This CDR3 is CASSSGQSAYYGYTF. The CDR3 coding sequence is TGCGCCAGCAGCTCCGGACAGAGCGCTTACTATGGCTACACCTTC.

The chain couples TRBV7-3 to TRBJ2-3, with D possibly matching TRBD1 (5 bases). With 5 bases removed from V and 1 base from J, the gap between germline ends came to 10 bases. The CDR3 spans 14 residues. Germline V CDR1 and CDR2: SGHTA, FQGTGA. CDR3 sequence: CASSRLGGTDTQYF. The CDR3 DNA reads as TGTGCCAGCAGCCGGCTAGGGGGCACAGATACGCAGTATTTT. Using reference TRBV7-3 and TRBJ2-3 for the parts outside the CDR3, the full variable domain is GAGVSQTPSNKVTEKGKYVELRCDPISGHTALYWYRQSLGQGPEFLIYFQGTGAADDSGLPNDRFFAVRPEGSVSTLKIQRTERGDSAVYLCASSRLGGTDTQYFGPGTRLTVL.

This chain links TRBV7-2 with TRBJ1-5; D is perhaps TRBD1 (6 bases). There are 15 residues in the CDR3. Deletions cut 5 bases from V and 0 bases from J, with 11 bases between. Germline V gene data show CDR1 as SGHTA and CDR2 as FQGNSA. The CDR3 protein is CASSAWTASNQPQHF. CDR3 coding DNA: TGTGCCAGCAGCGCCTGGACAGCTAGCAATCAGCCCCAGCATTTT.

This rearrangement joins TRBV5-1 to TRBJ1-2; 8 nucleotides line up with TRBD1. Germline lookup yields CDR1 SGHRS and CDR2 YFSETQ. After removal of 4 bases from V and 4 bases from J, the junction contained 12 bases not matched to a gene. The CDR3 spans 16 residues. The CDR3 region is CASSHRTGSERYGYTF. The CDR3 nucleotides are TGCGCCAGCAGCCATAGGACAGGGTCGGAGCGCTATGGCTACACCTTC.

The chain employs TRBV4-1 and TRBJ1-2; no clear D gene. The CDR3 has 14 amino acids. From germline, CDR1 is MGHRA and CDR2 YSYEKL. V lost 0 bases and J 4 bases, leaving 9 bases between the germline ends. The CDR3 loop reads CASSQDLTAYGYTF. The DNA for the CDR3 is TGCGCCAGCAGCCAAGATCTAACAGCCTATGGCTACACCTTC.

This chain connects TRBV9 to TRBJ1-1; 9 bases align to TRBD1. The CDR3 extends over 16 amino acids. Losses at the gene ends were 0 bases for V and 1 base for J; bases not matched to a gene: 4. CDR1 is SGDLS and CDR2 is YYNGEE in the germline V gene. The CDR3 region is CASSVDGTGWNTEAFF. DNA of the CDR3: TGTGCCAGCAGCGTAGATGGGACAGGGTGGAACACTGAAGCTTTCTTT.

This clone was seen just once. The chain is built from TRBV4-2 and TRBJ2-1; possible D gene TRBD2, 5 bases. The CDR3 extends over 14 amino acids. The V end was cut by 0 bases, the J end by 4 bases, with 7 bases between. In germline, CDR1 is LGHNA, CDR2 YNFKEQ. DNA for the CDR3: TGTGCCAGCAGCCAAGATCGAGGGTACAATGAGCAGTTCTTC. Protein product: CASSQDRGYNEQFF.

The V gene is TRBV2, the J gene TRBJ1-1; weak D call: TRBD1 (5 bases). This CDR3 is built from 14 residues. Germline CDR1 is SNHLY and CDR2 is FYNNEI. V lost 4 bases and J lost 5, with 14 bases in between. The CDR3 loop is CASSGPRVTTEAFF. The CDR3 DNA sequence: TGTGCCAGCAGTGGCCCCAGGGTTACAACTGAAGCTTTCTTT.

The chain employs TRBV6-5 and TRBJ1-6, with 10 nucleotides matching TRBD1. There are 15 residues in the CDR3. Losses at the gene ends were 10 bases for V and 0 bases for J; bases not matched to a gene: 3. The germline gives CDR1 MNHEY, CDR2 SVGAGI. CDR3 in amino acids: CATRQGASYNSPLHF. The CDR3 bases are TGTGCCACGCGACAGGGGGCCTCCTATAATTCACCCCTCCACTTT.

This chain links TRBV21-1 with TRBJ1-5; the table's D call TRBD1 went unverified against the DNA. TRBV21-1 is listed as a pseudogene. The CDR3 contains 15 residues. The CDR3 is CASSPWGQGVQPQHF. Here the CDR3 DNA reads TGTGCCAGCAGCCCCTGGGGGCAGGGGGTACAGCCCCAGCATTTT.

The chain couples TRBV14 to TRBJ2-7; D is unclear. The CDR3 contains 14 residues. The germline gives CDR1 SGHDN, CDR2 FVKESK. Between the trimmed V and J ends, which lost 2 bases and 2 bases, there was a span of 10 bases. CDR3 residues: CASSQYGYPYEQYF. The CDR3, as DNA: TGTGCCAGCAGCCAATACGGGTATCCCTACGAGCAGTACTTC.

The V call is TRBV7-2, the J call TRBJ2-7, with D possibly TRBD1 on 5 matching bases. The germline CDR1 and CDR2 sequences are SGHTA and FQGNSA. There are 16 residues in the CDR3. The V end was cut by 1 base, the J end by 0 bases, with 13 bases between. The CDR3 here is CASSLVRTRSSYEQYF. The CDR3 DNA is TGTGCCAGCAGCTTAGTGAGGACAAGGAGCTCCTACGAGCAGTACTTC.

The genes are TRBV7-6 and TRBJ1-3, with TRBD1 identical over 11 bases. V gave up 4 bases and J gave up 2 bases; unmatched junction bases: 13. Germline V gene data show CDR1 as SGHVS and CDR2 as FNYEAQ. The CDR3 contains 19 residues. The CDR3 sequence is CASSSTPIGGQGAGNTIYF. CDR3 sequence (DNA): TGTGCCAGCAGCTCCACCCCTATTGGGGGACAGGGGGCTGGAAACACCATATATTTT. Using reference TRBV7-6 and TRBJ1-3 for the parts outside the CDR3, the full variable domain is GAGVSQSPRYKVTKRGQDVALRCDPISGHVSLYWYRQALGQGPEFLTYFNYEAQQDKSGLPNDRFSAERPEGSISTLTIQRTEQRDSAMYRCASSSTPIGGQGAGNTIYFGEGSWLTVV.

The CDR3 is CATSGYVRGGSSPLHF. The DNA for the CDR3 is TGTGCCACCAGCGGATACGTGAGGGGGGGATCTTCACCCCTCCACTTT. The chain carries TRBV15 and TRBJ1-6; tentatively, D is TRBD1 (6 bases). Germline CDR1 reads LNHNV; CDR2 reads YYDKDF (reference sequence). Trimming removed 5 bases from V and 9 bases from J, with 20 bases in between. The CDR3 sequence is 16 residues long. Full variable domain (missing parts from reference TRBV15 and TRBJ1-6): DAMVIQNPRYQVTQFGKPVTLSCSQTLNHNVMYWYQQKSSQAPKLLFHYYDKDFNNEADTPDNFQSRRPNTSFCFLDIRSPGLGDTAMYLCATSGYVRGGSSPLHFGNGTRLTVT.

This CDR3 reads CAISELPTSGVNTGELFF. The CDR3 bases are TGTGCCATCAGTGAGCTTCCTACTAGCGGGGTGAACACCGGGGAGCTGTTTTTT. This rearrangement joins TRBV10-3 to TRBJ2-2; 10 nucleotides match TRBD2. This CDR3 is 18 amino acids long. CDR1 and CDR2 from the germline V gene are ENHRY and SYGVKD. Germline trimming cut 2 bases from V and 1 base from J; bases unmatched to any gene: 7.

The chain is built from TRBV9 and TRBJ2-3; TRBD2 matches at 9 bases. The CDR3 is 15 amino acids. CDR1 is SGDLS and CDR2 is YYNGEE in the germline V gene. Germline trimming cut 3 bases from V and 4 bases from J; bases unmatched to any gene: 6. CDR3 DNA: TGTGCCAGCAGCGCGATAGCGGGAGAATCAGATACGCAGTATTTT. It codes for CASSAIAGESDTQYF.

The chain couples TRBV6-5 to TRBJ1-4; 7 bases are shared with TRBD1. Germline assignment: CDR1 MNHEY and CDR2 SVGAGI. CDR3 length equals 15 residues. Germline trimming cut 6 bases from V and 4 bases from J; bases unmatched to any gene: 8. In nucleotides, the CDR3 is TGTGCCAGCAGCCTTTACAGGGGTAGTAATGAAAAACTGTTTTTT. Protein: CASSLYRGSNEKLFF.

This rearrangement joins TRBV6-5 to TRBJ2-7, with TRBD1 matching over 10 bases. Germline CDR1 reads MNHEY; CDR2 reads SVGAGI. The length of the CDR3 is 15 residues. After removal of 2 bases from V and 0 bases from J, the junction contained 1 base not matched to a gene. The CDR3 is CASSYRQGASYEQYF. In DNA, the CDR3 is TGTGCCAGCAGTTACAGACAGGGGGCCTCCTACGAGCAGTACTTC.

CDR3 protein: CASSSAGTGGQFF. CDR3 bases: TGTGCCAGCAGCTCCGCGGGGACCGGGGGGCAGTTCTTC. The chain employs TRBV6-5 and TRBJ2-1, with a weak D call TRBD2 (6 bases). The CDR3 runs to 13 residues. V lost 6 bases and J lost 12, with 18 bases in between. The germline V gene has CDR1 MNHEY and CDR2 SVGAGI.

This chain links TRBV5-1 with TRBJ2-7, with 8 nucleotides matching TRBD1. V shed 7 bases and J 7 bases; nucleotides not matched to a gene: 16. The CDR3 has 15 amino acids. Germline V gene lookup returns CDR1 SGHRS and CDR2 YFSETQ. The CDR3 here is CASRKGGQGSAEQYF. DNA for the CDR3: TGCGCCAGCCGCAAGGGCGGACAGGGATCGGCGGAGCAGTACTTC.

This sequence joins TRBV11-2 and TRBJ2-3; tentative D call: TRBD1 (6 bases). Trimming took 0 bases from V and 4 from J, leaving 11 bases between them. The CDR3 totals 15 residues. Germline V gene sequence: CDR1 SGHAT, CDR2 FQNNGV. The CDR3 sequence: CASSLDWGQADTQYF. The CDR3 bases are TGTGCCAGCAGCTTAGATTGGGGGCAGGCAGATACGCAGTATTTT.